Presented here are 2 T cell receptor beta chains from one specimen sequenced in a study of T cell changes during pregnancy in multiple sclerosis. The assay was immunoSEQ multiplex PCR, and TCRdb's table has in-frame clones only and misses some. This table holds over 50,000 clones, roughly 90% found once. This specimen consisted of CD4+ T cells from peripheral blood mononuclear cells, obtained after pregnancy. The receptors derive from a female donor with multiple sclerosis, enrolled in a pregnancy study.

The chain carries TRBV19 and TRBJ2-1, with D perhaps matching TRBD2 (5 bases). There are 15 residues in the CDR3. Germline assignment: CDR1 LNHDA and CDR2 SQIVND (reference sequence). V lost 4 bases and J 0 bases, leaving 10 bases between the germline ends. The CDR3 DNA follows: TGTGCCAGTAGTAAATTAGCGCCCTCCTACAATGAGCAGTTCTTC. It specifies CASSKLAPSYNEQFF.

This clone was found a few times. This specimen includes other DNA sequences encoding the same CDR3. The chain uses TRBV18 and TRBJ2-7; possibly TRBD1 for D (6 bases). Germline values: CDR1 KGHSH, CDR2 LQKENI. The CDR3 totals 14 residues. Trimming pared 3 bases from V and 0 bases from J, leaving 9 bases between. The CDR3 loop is CASSPTGFSYEQYF. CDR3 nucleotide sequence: TGTGCCAGCTCACCGACAGGATTCTCCTACGAGCAGTACTTC. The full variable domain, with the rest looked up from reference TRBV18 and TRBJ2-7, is NAGVMQNPRHLVRRRGQEARLRCSPMKGHSHVYWYRQLPEEGLKFMVYLQKENIIDESGMPKERFSAEFPKEGPSILRIQQVVRGDSAAYFCASSPTGFSYEQYFGPGTRLTVT.